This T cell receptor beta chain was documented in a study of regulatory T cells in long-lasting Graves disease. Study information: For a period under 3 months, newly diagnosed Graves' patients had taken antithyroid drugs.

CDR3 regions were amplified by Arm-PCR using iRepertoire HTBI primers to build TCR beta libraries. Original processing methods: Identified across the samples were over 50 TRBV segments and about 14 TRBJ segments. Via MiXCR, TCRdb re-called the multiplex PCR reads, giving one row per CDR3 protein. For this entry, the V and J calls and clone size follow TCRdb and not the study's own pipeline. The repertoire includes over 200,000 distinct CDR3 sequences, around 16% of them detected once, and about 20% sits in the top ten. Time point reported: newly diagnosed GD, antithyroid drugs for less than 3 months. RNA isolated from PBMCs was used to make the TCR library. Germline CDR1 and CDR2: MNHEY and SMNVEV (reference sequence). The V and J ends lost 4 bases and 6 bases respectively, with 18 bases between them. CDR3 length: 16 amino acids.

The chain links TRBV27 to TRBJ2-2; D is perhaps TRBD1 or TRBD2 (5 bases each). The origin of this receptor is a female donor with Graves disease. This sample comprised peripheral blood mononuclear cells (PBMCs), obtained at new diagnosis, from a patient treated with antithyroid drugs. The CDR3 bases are TGTGCCAGCAGTTCTAACTCCCTAAGGGGACCCGGGGAGCTGTTTTTT. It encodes CASSSNSLRGPGELFF.